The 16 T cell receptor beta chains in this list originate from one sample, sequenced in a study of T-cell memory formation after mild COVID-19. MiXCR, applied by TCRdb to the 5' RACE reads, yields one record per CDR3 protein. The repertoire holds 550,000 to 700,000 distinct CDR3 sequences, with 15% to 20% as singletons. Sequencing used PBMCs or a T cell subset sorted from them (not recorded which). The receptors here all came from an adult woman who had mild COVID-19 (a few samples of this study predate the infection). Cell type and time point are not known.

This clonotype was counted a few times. CDR3 nucleotide sequence: TGCAGCGTTGAAGACTGGGTGGCGAATGAGCAGTTCTTC. It translates to CSVEDWVANEQFF. This chain links TRBV29-1 with TRBJ2-1; no clear D. CDR1 is SQVTM, CDR2 ANQGSEA, per germline. Trimming left V 0 bases short and J 7 bases short, with 10 bases between. The CDR3 is made up of 13 amino acids.

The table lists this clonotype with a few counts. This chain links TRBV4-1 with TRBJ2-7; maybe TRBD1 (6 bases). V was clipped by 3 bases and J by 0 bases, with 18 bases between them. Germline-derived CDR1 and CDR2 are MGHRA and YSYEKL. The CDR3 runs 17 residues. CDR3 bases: TGCGCCAGCAGCCATCAGACGTCCGGGACATACTCCTACGAGCAGTACTTC. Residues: CASSHQTSGTYSYEQYF.

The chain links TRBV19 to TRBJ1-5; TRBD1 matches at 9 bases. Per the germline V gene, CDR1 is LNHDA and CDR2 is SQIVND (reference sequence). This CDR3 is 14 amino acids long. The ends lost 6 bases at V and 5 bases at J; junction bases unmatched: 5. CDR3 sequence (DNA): TGTGCCAGTAGACCCGGGACAGGGCATCAGCCCCAGCATTTT. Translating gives CASRPGTGHQPQHF.

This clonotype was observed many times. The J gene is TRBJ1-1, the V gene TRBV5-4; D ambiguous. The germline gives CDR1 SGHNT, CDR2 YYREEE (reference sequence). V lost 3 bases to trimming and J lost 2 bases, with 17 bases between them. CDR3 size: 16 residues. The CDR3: CASSSTPSRTNTEAFF. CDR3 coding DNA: TGTGCCAGCAGCTCCACTCCTTCCCGGACCAACACTGAAGCTTTCTTT.

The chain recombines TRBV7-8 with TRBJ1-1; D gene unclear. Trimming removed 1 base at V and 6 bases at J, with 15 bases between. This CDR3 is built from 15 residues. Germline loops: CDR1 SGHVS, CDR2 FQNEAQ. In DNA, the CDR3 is TGTGCCAGCAGCTTAGTGGTCGGGCGGGCAGCTGAAGCTTTCTTT. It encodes CASSLVVGRAAEAFF.

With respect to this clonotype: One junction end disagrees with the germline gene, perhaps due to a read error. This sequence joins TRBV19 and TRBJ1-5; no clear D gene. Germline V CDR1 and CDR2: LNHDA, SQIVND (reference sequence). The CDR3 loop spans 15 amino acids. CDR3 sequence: CASRIHGRTDQPQHF. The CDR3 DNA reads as TGTGCCAGTCGTATACACGGGAGAACGGATCAGCCCCAGCATTTT.

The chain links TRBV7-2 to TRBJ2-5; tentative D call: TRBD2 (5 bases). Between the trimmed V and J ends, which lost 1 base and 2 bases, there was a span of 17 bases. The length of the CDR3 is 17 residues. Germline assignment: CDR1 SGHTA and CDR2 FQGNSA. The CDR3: CASSLVDYLKPQETQYF. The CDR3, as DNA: TGTGCCAGCAGCTTAGTTGACTATCTAAAGCCTCAAGAGACCCAGTACTTC.

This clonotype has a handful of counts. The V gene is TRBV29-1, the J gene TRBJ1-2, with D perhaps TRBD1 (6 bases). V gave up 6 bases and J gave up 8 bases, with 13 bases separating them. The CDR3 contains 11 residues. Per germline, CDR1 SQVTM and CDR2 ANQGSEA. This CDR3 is CSVGSGVGYTF. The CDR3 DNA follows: TGCAGCGTCGGATCAGGGGTAGGCTACACCTTC.

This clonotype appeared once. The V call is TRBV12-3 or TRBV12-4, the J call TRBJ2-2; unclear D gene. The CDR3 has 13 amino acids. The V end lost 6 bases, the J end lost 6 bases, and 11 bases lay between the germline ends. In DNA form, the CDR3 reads TGTGCCAGCAGGATAGATCAGCCCGGGGAGCTGTTTTTT. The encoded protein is CASRIDQPGELFF.

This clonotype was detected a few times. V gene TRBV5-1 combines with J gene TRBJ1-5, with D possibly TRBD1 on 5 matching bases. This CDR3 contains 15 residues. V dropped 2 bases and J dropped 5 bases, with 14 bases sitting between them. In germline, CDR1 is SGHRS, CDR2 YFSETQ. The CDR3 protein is CASSFTRDSHQPQHF. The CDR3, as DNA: TGCGCCAGCAGCTTTACCAGGGATTCCCATCAGCCCCAGCATTTT.

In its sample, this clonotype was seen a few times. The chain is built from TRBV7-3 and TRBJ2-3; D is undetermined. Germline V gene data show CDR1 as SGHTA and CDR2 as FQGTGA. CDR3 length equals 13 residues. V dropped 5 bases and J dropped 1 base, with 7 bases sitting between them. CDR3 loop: CASSVFGTDTQYF. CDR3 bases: TGTGCCAGCAGCGTGTTTGGCACAGATACGCAGTATTTT.

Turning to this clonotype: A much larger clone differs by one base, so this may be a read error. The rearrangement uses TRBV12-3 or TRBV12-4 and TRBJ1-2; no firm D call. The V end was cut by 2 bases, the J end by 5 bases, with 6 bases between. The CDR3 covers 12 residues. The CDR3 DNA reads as TGTGCCAGCAGTTTATGGGGATATGGCTACACCTTC. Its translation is CASSLWGYGYTF.

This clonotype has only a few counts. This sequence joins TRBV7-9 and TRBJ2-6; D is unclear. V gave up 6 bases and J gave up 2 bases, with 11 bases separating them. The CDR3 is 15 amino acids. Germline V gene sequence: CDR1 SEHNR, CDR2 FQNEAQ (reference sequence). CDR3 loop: CASSSLTTGANVLTF. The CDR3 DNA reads TGTGCCAGCAGTTCCCTAACCACTGGGGCCAACGTCCTGACTTTC.

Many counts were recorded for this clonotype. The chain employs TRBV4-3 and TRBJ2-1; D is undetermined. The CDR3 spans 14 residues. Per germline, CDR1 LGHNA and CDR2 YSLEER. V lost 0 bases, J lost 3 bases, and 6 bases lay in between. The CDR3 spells CASSQDLRYNEQFF. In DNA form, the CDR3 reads TGCGCCAGCAGCCAAGATCTTCGCTACAATGAGCAGTTCTTC.

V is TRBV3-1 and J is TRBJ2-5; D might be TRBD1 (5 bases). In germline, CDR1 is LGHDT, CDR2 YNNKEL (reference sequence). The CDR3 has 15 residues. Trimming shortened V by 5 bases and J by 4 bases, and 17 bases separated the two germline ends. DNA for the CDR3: TGTGCCAGCAGCTACGGGTTGGACAATCGAGAGACCCAGTACTTC. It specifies CASSYGLDNRETQYF.

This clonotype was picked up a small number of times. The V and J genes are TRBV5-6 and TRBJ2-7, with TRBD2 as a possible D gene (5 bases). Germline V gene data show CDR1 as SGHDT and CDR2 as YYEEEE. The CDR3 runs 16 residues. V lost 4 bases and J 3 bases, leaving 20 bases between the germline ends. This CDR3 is CASSQSGLLGSYEQYF. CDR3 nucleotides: TGTGCCAGCAGCCAATCCGGACTCTTGGGGAGCTACGAGCAGTACTTC.